This TCR beta chain appears in the sequencing data of a study of T cell responses to AZD1222 COVID-19 vaccine. Study-wide results and caveats: Clonal diversity was possibly underestimated; the donors were predominantly white British and more often female. Spike-specific TCR breadth and depth were elevated following two AZD1222 doses. Baseline seropositivity characterized only a handful of AZD1222 recipients. Repertoires were obtained only post-peak T cell response.

This clone showed up just once. The target antigen is unknown. Profiled with immunoSEQ multiplex PCR; TCRdb holds only in-frame clones, not every one. The table shows 75,000 or so clones, with roughly 90% occurring only once. Germline V gene lookup returns CDR1 SNHLY and CDR2 FYNNEI. The CDR3 contains 16 residues. The V gene lost 7 bases and the J gene lost 7 bases, with 22 bases spanning the gap. The rearrangement uses TRBV2 and TRBJ2-2; D could derive from TRBD1 or TRBD2 (5 bases each). This clonotype was obtained from an adult who received the AZD1222 COVID-19 vaccine. The sequences come from peripheral blood, collected 28 days after the second AZD1222 dose. CDR3 sequence reads: CASKFEGRLVNGELFF. In DNA form, the CDR3 reads TGTGCCAGCAAGTTCGAGGGGCGCTTAGTCAACGGGGAGCTGTTTTTT.